The next 19 T cell receptor beta chains were all read from a single sample in a study of T cells in Graves' hyperthyroidism and ophthalmopathy. The TCR beta CDR3 regions underwent amplification using RNA transcripts as the source. TCR CDR3 regions were first amplified by RT-PCR with HTBI primers. TCRdb processed the multiplex PCR reads anew with MiXCR; each CDR3 protein has one entry. The repertoire holds 370,000 or so distinct CDR3 sequences, 20% to 30% seen once, with around 79% in the top ten. Sample: blood. The receptors come from a man aged 45-65 years with Graves' hyperthyroidism.

The V and J genes are TRBV5-4 and TRBJ2-3; D is perhaps TRBD2 (6 bases). CDR1 SGHNT and CDR2 YYREEE come from the germline V gene (reference sequence). Trimming stripped 2 bases from V and 1 base from J, with 8 bases between. CDR3 length: 14 residues. The CDR3 DNA reads as TGTGCCAGCAGCTTCTCTAGCGGCACAGATACGCAGTATTTT. Amino acid sequence: CASSFSSGTDTQYF.

CDR3 nucleotide sequence: TGCAGTGCACCGGGACTAGCGGGTTTTACAGATACGCAGTATTTT. Protein sequence: CSAPGLAGFTDTQYF. The chain is built from TRBV20-1 and TRBJ2-3, with 12 bases that match TRBD2. CDR3 length: 15 residues. CDR1 and CDR2 (germline): DFQATT, SNEGSKA (reference sequence). J lost 3 bases, V lost 6 bases, and 7 bases had no gene match.

The V call is TRBV19, the J call TRBJ1-2; tentative D call: TRBD1 (5 bases). Germline assignment: CDR1 LNHDA and CDR2 SQIVND (reference sequence). The CDR3 covers 13 residues. V dropped 4 bases and J dropped 4 bases, with 10 bases sitting between them. Here the CDR3 reads CASSRDGGYGYTF. Here the CDR3 DNA reads TGTGCCAGTAGTAGGGACGGTGGCTATGGCTACACCTTC.

In its sample, this clonotype was seen a few times. The chain combines TRBV3-1 with TRBJ1-2; D not certain. CDR3 length: 12 amino acids. CDR1 and CDR2 (germline): LGHDT, YNNKEL (reference sequence). Trimming took off 6 bases at V and 8 bases at J, with 13 bases between the two ends. DNA of the CDR3: TGTGCCAGCAGTCCCGGGTCCCCGGGCTACACCTTC. It specifies CASSPGSPGYTF.

This clonotype was seen a few times. This chain links TRBV20-1 with TRBJ2-7; 11 nucleotides align to TRBD2. The junction had 17 bases not matched to a gene; V was cut back by 7 bases and J by 6 bases. CDR1 is DFQATT, CDR2 SNEGSKA, per germline (reference sequence). The CDR3 covers 16 residues. CDR3 sequence reads: CSVLELAGVKAGEQYF. Written as DNA, the CDR3 is TGCAGTGTCTTAGAACTAGCGGGAGTAAAAGCTGGCGAGCAGTACTTC.

This rearrangement joins TRBV6-1 to TRBJ2-5, with 8 bases aligning to TRBD1. The V segment lost 11 bases and the J segment 5 bases; nucleotides outside the gene matches: 4. The CDR3 sequence is 11 residues long. Looked up from germline, CDR1 is MNHNS and CDR2 is SASEGT. CDR3 sequence (DNA): TGTGCCGGGGGACAGGAGGAGACCCAGTACTTC. This translates into CAGGQEETQYF.

This clonotype was picked up many times. The chain is built from TRBV14 and TRBJ2-7; D remains ambiguous. Germline CDR1 reads SGHDN; CDR2 reads FVKESK. The CDR3 consists of 11 residues. Trimming left V 0 bases short and J 5 bases short, with 2 bases between. The chain's CDR3 is CASSQENEQYF. The CDR3 DNA reads TGTGCCAGCAGCCAAGAAAACGAGCAGTACTTC.

This clonotype turned up a few times. The chain couples TRBV3-1 to TRBJ2-4; a possible D gene is TRBD1 (6 bases). Trimming pared 1 base from V and 5 bases from J, leaving 9 bases between. The CDR3 extends over 14 amino acids. Germline assignment: CDR1 LGHDT and CDR2 YNNKEL (reference sequence). In nucleotides, the CDR3 is TGTGCCAGCAGCCAAGTACAGGGCCAAAACATTCAGTACTTC. It specifies CASSQVQGQNIQYF. The whole variable domain, filled in from reference TRBV3-1 and TRBJ2-4, reads DTAVSQTPKYLVTQMGNDKSIKCEQNLGHDTMYWYKQDSKKFLKIMFSYNNKELIINETVPNRFSPKSPDKAHLNLHINSLELGDSAVYFCASSQVQGQNIQYFGAGTRLSVL.

This clonotype has a count of ten or more. J is TRBJ2-5 and V is TRBV6-1, with 7 bases matching TRBD1. Trimming at V came to 6 bases and at J to 1 base, leaving 11 bases not matched to a gene. The CDR3 is 16 residues long. Germline CDR1 and CDR2: MNHNS and SASEGT. The CDR3 DNA sequence: TGTGCCAGCAGCGACACAGGGGTAACGGCCCAAGAGACCCAGTACTTC. Its protein is CASSDTGVTAQETQYF.

In its sample, this clonotype was seen a few times. The V gene is TRBV28, the J gene TRBJ1-2, with unresolved D. The CDR3 totals 15 residues. From germline, CDR1 is MDHEN and CDR2 SYDVKM. Trimming left V 3 bases short and J 5 bases short, with 16 bases between. CDR3 in amino acids: CASSLDGRAEYGYTF. CDR3 DNA sequence: TGTGCCAGCAGTTTGGATGGGAGGGCTGAATATGGCTACACCTTC.

As concerns this clonotype: The junction does not match germline at one end; this may be a read error. The chain couples TRBV11-2 to TRBJ1-2, with D unresolved. CDR1 and CDR2 from the germline V gene are SGHAT and FQNNGV. The CDR3 sequence is 13 residues long. CDR3 coding DNA: TGTGCCGGCAGCTCAACCGACATCGGCGGCTACACCTTC. Its protein is CAGSSTDIGGYTF.

In its sample, this clonotype was seen many times. This chain uses TRBV7-2 with TRBJ2-2; unclear D gene. This CDR3 region has 15 residues. CDR1 and CDR2 from the germline V gene are SGHTA and FQGNSA. Trimming took off 1 base at V and 5 bases at J, with 11 bases between the two ends. CDR3 sequence (DNA): TGTGCCAGCAGCTTAGTTCCCAGGCTGACCGGGGAGCTGTTTTTT. Its translation is CASSLVPRLTGELFF.

The chain uses TRBV20-1 and TRBJ2-5, with 9 bases lining up with TRBD1. This CDR3 has 14 amino acids. V was pared by 1 base and J by 2 bases, with 2 bases of the junction left unmatched. Per the germline V gene, CDR1 is DFQATT and CDR2 is SNEGSKA (reference sequence). The CDR3: CSARGGQGQETQYF. In DNA, the CDR3 is TGCAGTGCTAGAGGCGGACAGGGGCAAGAGACCCAGTACTTC.

The chain uses TRBV19 and TRBJ2-7; D remains ambiguous. Between the trimmed V and J ends, which lost 2 bases and 4 bases, there was a span of 15 bases. The V gene's germline CDR1 is LNHDA and CDR2 SQIVND (reference sequence). The CDR3 extends over 15 amino acids. CDR3 region: CASSITEDRRYEQYF. The CDR3 nucleotides read TGTGCCAGTAGTATAACCGAGGACCGACGGTACGAGCAGTACTTC.

This clonotype has more than one count but fewer than ten. The chain employs TRBV28 and TRBJ2-7; tentative D call: TRBD1 (6 bases). CDR3 length: 14 residues. From germline, CDR1 is MDHEN and CDR2 SYDVKM. V was pared by 3 bases and J by 9 bases, with 18 bases between. The chain's CDR3 is CASSFEITGFGQYF. DNA for the CDR3: TGTGCCAGCAGTTTCGAGATCACAGGGTTTGGGCAGTACTTC.

The sample holds a few counts of this clonotype. This rearrangement joins TRBV6-1 to TRBJ2-1; 8 bases map to TRBD2. The CDR3 spans 15 residues. V dropped 7 bases and J dropped 2; count of bases not matched to a gene: 7. Germline assignment: CDR1 MNHNS and CDR2 SASEGT. The CDR3 DNA reads TGTGCCAGCATCATTAGCGGGACCACCTACAATGAGCAGTTCTTC. It encodes CASIISGTTYNEQFF.

The rearrangement joins TRBV3-1 to TRBJ2-7; TRBD2 might be the D (6 bases). The CDR3 totals 18 residues. The V gene lost 0 bases and the J gene lost 4 bases, with 22 bases spanning the gap. Germline V gene data show CDR1 as LGHDT and CDR2 as YNNKEL (reference sequence). The CDR3 protein is CASSQENRGGIFPYEQYF. Written as DNA, the CDR3 is TGTGCCAGCAGCCAAGAAAATCGGGGCGGGATTTTCCCATACGAGCAGTACTTC.

In this sample, this clonotype turned up a few times. The chain links TRBV9 to TRBJ2-1; the match to TRBD2 covers 12 bases. With 3 bases clipped from V and 6 bases from J, the junction kept 4 bases outside the gene matches. This CDR3 is built from 15 residues. Looked up from germline, CDR1 is SGDLS and CDR2 is YYNGEE. CDR3 region: CASSGGLAGSNEQFF. CDR3 in DNA: TGTGCCAGCAGCGGAGGACTAGCGGGATCCAATGAGCAGTTCTTC.

This clonotype was observed a handful of times. This chain joins TRBV5-6 and TRBJ2-5; D not resolved. V was trimmed by 5 bases and J by 5 bases, leaving 7 bases between them. Germline CDR1 is SGHDT and CDR2 is YYEEEE. This CDR3 spans 11 amino acids. The CDR3 loop is CASRYGETQYF. The CDR3, as DNA: TGTGCCAGCAGGTATGGGGAGACCCAGTACTTC.